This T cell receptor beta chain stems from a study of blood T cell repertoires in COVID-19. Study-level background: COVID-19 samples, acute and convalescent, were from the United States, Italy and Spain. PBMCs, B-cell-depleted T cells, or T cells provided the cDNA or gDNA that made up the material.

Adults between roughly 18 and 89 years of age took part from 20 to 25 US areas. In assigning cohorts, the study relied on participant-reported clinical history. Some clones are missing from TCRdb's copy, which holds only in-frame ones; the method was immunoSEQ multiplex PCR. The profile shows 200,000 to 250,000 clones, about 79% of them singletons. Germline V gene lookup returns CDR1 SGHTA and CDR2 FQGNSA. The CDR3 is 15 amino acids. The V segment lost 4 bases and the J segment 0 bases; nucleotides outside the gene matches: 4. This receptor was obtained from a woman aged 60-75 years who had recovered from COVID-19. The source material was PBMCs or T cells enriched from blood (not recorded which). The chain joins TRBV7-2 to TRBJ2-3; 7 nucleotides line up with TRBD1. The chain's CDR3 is CASSSRQGSTDTQYF. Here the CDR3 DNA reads TGTGCCAGCAGCTCTCGACAGGGCAGCACAGATACGCAGTATTTT.